This T cell receptor beta chain was retrieved from a study of beta chain features in type 1 diabetes. V lost 2 bases, J lost 2 bases, and 4 bases lay in between. Germline loops: CDR1 MRHNA, CDR2 SNTAGT. The CDR3 runs to 14 residues. All of the isolated RNA was reverse transcribed, so expressed TCRB transcripts were sequenced. Measured with immunoSEQ multiplex PCR; TCRdb has only the in-frame clones, and not every one. The sample holds hundreds of thousands of clones; roughly an eighth are singletons and the top ten take approximately 0.015%. This clonotype originated in a man between 18 and 35 years old in good health. The chain recombines TRBV6-4 with TRBJ2-6, with D hard to call. Sequenced material: naive CD4+ T cells from blood. The CDR3 coding sequence is TGTGCCAGCAGTGACATCGCTGGGGCCAACGTCCTGACTTTC. Translating it yields CASSDIAGANVLTF.